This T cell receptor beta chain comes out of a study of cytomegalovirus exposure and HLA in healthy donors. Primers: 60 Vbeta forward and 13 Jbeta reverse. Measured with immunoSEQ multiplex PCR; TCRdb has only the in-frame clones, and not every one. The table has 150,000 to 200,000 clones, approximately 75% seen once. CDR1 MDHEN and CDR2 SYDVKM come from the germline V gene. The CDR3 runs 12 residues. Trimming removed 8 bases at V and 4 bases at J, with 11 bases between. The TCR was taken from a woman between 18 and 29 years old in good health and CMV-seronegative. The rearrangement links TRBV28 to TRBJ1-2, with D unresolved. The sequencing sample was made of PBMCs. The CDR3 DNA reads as TGTGCCAGCGGCGAGGAGGCCTATGGCTACACCTTC. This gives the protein CASGEEAYGYTF.